In this sample, the clone carrying this T cell receptor beta chain turned up many times. As yet, its antigen is unknown. Germline-derived CDR1 and CDR2 are DFQATT and SNEGSKA (reference sequence). The CDR3 has 18 residues. The V gene end was trimmed by 2 bases and the J gene end by 7 bases; junction bases not matched to a gene: 16. These data belong to a study of T-cell reconstitution after alpha-beta-depleted transplantation in children. The study's findings and limits: High day-60 TCRbeta diversity in some patients came from surviving recipient T cells and thymic progenitors. Several hundred expanded graft clones reportedly supplied alpha-beta T cells about two months after transplant. Newly produced T cells mostly provided counts and TCRbeta diversity after one year, as hyperexpanded clones declined.

The TCRbeta library incorporated unique molecular identifiers. TCRdb reprocessed the PCR reads with MiXCR, giving one entry per CDR3 protein. The sample lists approximately 240,000 distinct CDR3 sequences, about 11% occurring once. This receptor was obtained from a child under two years old with acute myeloid leukemia, due to receive a stem cell transplant. The sequences come from PBMCs, collected before TCRalphabeta/CD19-depleted stem cell transplant. The J gene is TRBJ2-2, the V gene TRBV20-1; TRBD2 aligns across 10 bases. The CDR3 DNA follows: TGCAGTGCTAGACCAAAGCAGGGACTAGCGTTACCCTTCGGGGAGCTGTTTTTT. Amino acid sequence: CSARPKQGLALPFGELFF.